This T cell receptor (beta chain) was identified during a study of vaccination and CD4 T cells after COVID-19. Looking at the study overall: In the convalescent group, nasal swab PCR was SARS-CoV-2 positive; under ten cases were mild and one severe.

The germline CDR1 and CDR2 sequences are MNHEY and SVGEGT. The CDR3 totals 13 residues. V lost 5 bases to trimming and J lost 7 bases, with 12 bases between them. As to treatment: roughly 11-day PBMC culture with coronavirus spike peptide pools or control peptides (ViraFEST assay). Negative selection isolated the CD4+ T cells once the cells had been cultured for approximately ten days. Sequencing of the DNA from cultured CD4+ T cells was carried out with the Oncomine TCR Beta short-read assay. The genomic DNA was obtained from cultured CD4+ T cells by extraction with the QIAamp micro DNA kit. TCRdb reprocessed the PCR reads via MiXCR and lists one record per CDR3 protein. This table holds 9,500 to 15,000 distinct CDR3 sequences, about 44% found once. For this clonotype: What it binds is not known.

Specimen: CD4+ T cells from blood, cultured in vitro. This TCR was recovered from a human donor who had recovered from COVID-19. The chain recombines TRBV6-2 or TRBV6-3 with TRBJ1-5; D perhaps matches TRBD1 (6 bases). CDR3: CASSHRGYQPQHF. The CDR3 region has the DNA TGTGCCAGCAGTCATAGGGGGTACCAGCCCCAGCATTTT.